The T cell receptor (beta chain) under discussion was sequenced for a study of blood T cell repertoires in COVID-19. Study information: Acute and convalescent COVID-19 specimens originated in the United States, Italy and Spain.

Data came from immunoSEQ multiplex PCR; TCRdb stores just in-frame clones and leaves some out. The sample carries a few hundred thousand clones, about 90% recorded once. CDR3 size: 12 residues. V lost 4 bases, J lost 7 bases, and 2 bases stayed unmatched. Two negative PCRs, clearance, or symptom resolution had been documented for recovered Cohort 3 donors. The sequence derives from a woman in her twenties or thirties who had recovered from COVID-19. Sequencing was carried out using PBMCs or T cells enriched from blood (not recorded which). The V gene is TRBV12-3 or TRBV12-4, the J gene TRBJ1-2; 8 bases align to TRBD1. The CDR3 DNA sequence: TGTGCCAGCAGTTCCGGGACAGGTGGCTACACCTTC. Protein: CASSSGTGGYTF.